This TCR beta chain is drawn from a study of OX40 agonist ivuxolimab in advanced cancers. The protocol was immunoSEQ multiplex PCR, while the TCRdb copy is restricted to in-frame clones and leaves out a portion. The sample contains roughly 110,000 clones, about nine tenths of which appear only once. The germline V gene encodes CDR1 SEHNR and CDR2 FQNEAQ (reference sequence). The trim removed 6 bases at V and 5 bases at J, leaving 9 bases unmatched. The CDR3 is 15 amino acids. This sequence joins TRBV7-9 and TRBJ2-5, with 10 nucleotides matching TRBD1. This TCR was sampled from an adult with an advanced solid tumor such as melanoma, head and neck, liver or kidney cancer. The material was CD4+ or CD8+ T cells sorted from blood, obtained in a trial of the OX40 agonist ivuxolimab. Here the CDR3 reads CASSTLGQGIETQYF. The CDR3 bases are TGTGCCAGCAGTACACTGGGACAGGGGATCGAGACCCAGTACTTC.